One sample yielded the 8 T cell receptor beta chains listed below, sequenced in a study of OX40 agonist ivuxolimab in advanced cancers. Method: immunoSEQ multiplex PCR; TCRdb's copy keeps in-frame clones and lacks some. The sample consists of some 60,000 clones, around 80% of them appearing once. The specimen comprised CD4+ or CD8+ T cells sorted from blood, sampled in a trial of the OX40 agonist ivuxolimab. Receptors originate from an adult with an advanced solid tumor such as melanoma, head and neck, liver or kidney cancer.

This chain joins TRBV10-3 and TRBJ1-2, with 7 bases aligning to TRBD1. The length of the CDR3 is 14 residues. Germline CDR1 and CDR2: ENHRY and SYGVKD. V was pared by 0 bases and J by 4 bases, with 2 bases of the junction left unmatched. Here the CDR3 DNA reads TGTGCCATCAGTGAGTCGACAGGGTTCTATGGCTACACCTTC. It encodes CAISESTGFYGYTF.

The V gene is TRBV29-1, the J gene TRBJ2-1; tentative D call: TRBD2 (5 bases). This CDR3 is 15 amino acids long. Trimming took off 4 bases at V and 1 base at J, with 14 bases between the two ends. Germline V CDR1 and CDR2: SQVTM, ANQGSEA. The CDR3 is CSVGGKASSYNEQFF. The CDR3 DNA follows: TGCAGCGTTGGAGGGAAGGCTAGTTCCTACAATGAGCAGTTCTTC.

The chain employs TRBV9 and TRBJ1-3, with a weak D call TRBD1 (6 bases). Trimming pared 0 bases from V and 0 bases from J, leaving 13 bases between. CDR1 SGDLS and CDR2 YYNGEE come from the germline V gene. This CDR3 is 17 amino acids long. CDR3 bases: TGTGCCAGCAGCGTAGGAGGGACAATATCCTCTGGAAACACCATATATTTT. Translated: CASSVGGTISSGNTIYF.

The chain joins TRBV18 to TRBJ1-5; TRBD1 aligns across 7 bases. Germline lookup yields CDR1 KGHSH and CDR2 LQKENI. After removal of 3 bases from V and 5 bases from J, the junction contained 4 bases not matched to a gene. The length of the CDR3 is 14 residues. Here the CDR3 reads CASSPTGTDQPQHF. In DNA, the CDR3 is TGTGCCAGCTCACCCACAGGGACAGATCAGCCCCAGCATTTT.

The chain couples TRBV5-1 to TRBJ2-5; maybe TRBD1 (6 bases). The CDR3 covers 14 residues. The germline CDR1 and CDR2 sequences are SGHRS and YFSETQ. Trimming removed 1 base at V and 4 bases at J, with 11 bases between. The CDR3 reads CASSLTGNLETQYF. DNA of the CDR3: TGCGCCAGCAGCTTGACAGGGAATTTAGAGACCCAGTACTTC.

This chain connects TRBV7-7 to TRBJ1-1; D gene ambiguous. The V end lost 5 bases, the J end lost 3 bases, and 13 bases lay between the germline ends. The CDR3 covers 14 residues. Per the germline V gene, CDR1 is SSHAT and CDR2 is FNYEAQ (reference sequence). CDR3 sequence reads: CASSPVRRDTEAFF. The DNA of the CDR3 is TGTGCCAGCAGCCCTGTTCGTAGGGACACTGAAGCTTTCTTT.

The chain carries TRBV7-9 and TRBJ2-3, with a weak D call TRBD2 (6 bases). The CDR3 sequence is 14 residues long. Germline lookup yields CDR1 SEHNR and CDR2 FQNEAQ (reference sequence). The germline V and J ends were trimmed by 6 bases and 0 bases, with 10 bases remaining between them. CDR3 bases: TGTGCCAGCAGTTCCGGGGGTAGCACAGATACGCAGTATTTT. The encoded protein is CASSSGGSTDTQYF.

The chain recombines TRBV25-1 with TRBJ1-2; no clear D. Germline CDR1 and CDR2: MGHDK and SYGVNS. This CDR3 contains 15 residues. Trimming took 2 bases from V and 1 from J, leaving 11 bases between them. This CDR3 is CASSEAGKGNYGYTF. The CDR3 bases are TGTGCCAGCAGTGAAGCGGGGAAGGGTAACTATGGCTACACCTTC.